The clone carrying this T cell receptor beta chain was recorded a few times. This table comes from immunoSEQ multiplex PCR, and its TCRdb copy is limited to in-frame clones, with some not included. Among some 6,000 clones listed, roughly two thirds were seen once. These data come from a study of immune evolution from preneoplasia to lung adenocarcinoma. Trimming pared 4 bases from V and 1 base from J, leaving 15 bases between. The CDR3 runs 16 residues. Germline CDR1 LNHNV, CDR2 YYDKDF (reference sequence). This TCR derives from an elderly person with lung adenocarcinoma. The specimen sequenced was FFPE adjacent normal lung tissue. This rearrangement joins TRBV15 to TRBJ2-3, with D tentatively TRBD1 (6 bases). The CDR3 is CATSKSTGHGTDTQYF. The CDR3 DNA reads TGTGCCACCAGCAAATCGACAGGTCACGGCACAGATACGCAGTATTTT.